These 21 T cell receptor beta chains came from one sample sequenced in a study of cytomegalovirus exposure and HLA in healthy donors. The PCR was carried out with 60 Vbeta primers and 13 Jbeta primers. Profiled with immunoSEQ multiplex PCR; TCRdb holds only in-frame clones, not every one. This sample contains tens of thousands of clones. The sequencing input was PBMCs. These receptor sequences come from a female donor in good health and CMV-seropositive.

The rearrangement joins TRBV15 to TRBJ2-7, with TRBD1 matching over 7 bases. This CDR3 has 17 amino acids. Trimming at V came to 5 bases and at J to 0 bases, leaving 13 bases not matched to a gene. The germline V gene has CDR1 LNHNV and CDR2 YYDKDF (reference sequence). CDR3 sequence: CATSLGLGTVSSYEQYF. The CDR3 coding sequence is TGTGCCACCAGCTTAGGATTGGGGACAGTCAGCTCCTACGAGCAGTACTTC.

The V gene is TRBV18, the J gene TRBJ1-1; 7 bases map to TRBD1. The trim removed 3 bases at V and 1 base at J, leaving 5 bases unmatched. CDR1 is KGHSH, CDR2 LQKENI, per germline. CDR3 length equals 15 residues. In nucleotides, the CDR3 is TGTGCCAGCTCACCCCCACAGGGGCAGAACACTGAAGCTTTCTTT. Its protein product is CASSPPQGQNTEAFF.

The chain carries TRBV6-5 and TRBJ1-5; TRBD1 might be the D (6 bases). CDR3 length: 13 amino acids. Trimming stripped 6 bases from V and 9 bases from J, with 15 bases between. Looked up from germline, CDR1 is MNHEY and CDR2 is SVGAGI. The DNA for the CDR3 is TGTGCCAGCAGGTCTACAGGGAGTCGGCCCCAGCATTTT. This codes for CASRSTGSRPQHF.

The V call is TRBV6-5, the J call TRBJ1-4; 9 bases line up with TRBD1. The CDR3 length is 15 residues. Germline assignment: CDR1 MNHEY and CDR2 SVGAGI. V shed 6 bases, J shed 5 bases, and the junction held 7 bases outside the gene matches. In nucleotides, the CDR3 is TGTGCCAGCAGCCAAGGGACAGGGTCAAATGAAAAACTGTTTTTT. It codes for CASSQGTGSNEKLFF.

This chain uses TRBV4-1 with TRBJ2-7, with 8 bases fitting TRBD2. The CDR3 runs 17 residues. Looked up from germline, CDR1 is MGHRA and CDR2 is YSYEKL. V was pared by 5 bases and J by 4 bases, with 16 bases of the junction left unmatched. CDR3 coding DNA: TGCGCCAGCAGCGAAAAATCGACCGGGACTAGTATGTACGAGCAGTACTTC. Its protein product is CASSEKSTGTSMYEQYF.

The CDR3 coding sequence is TGTGCCAGCAGCCGACAGACCTATAATTCACCCCTCCACTTT. Amino acid sequence: CASSRQTYNSPLHF. The rearrangement links TRBV5-6 to TRBJ1-6; D perhaps matches TRBD1 (5 bases). The CDR3 loop spans 14 amino acids. Germline V gene data show CDR1 as SGHDT and CDR2 as YYEEEE. Trimming removed 4 bases at V and 2 bases at J, with 7 bases between. The variable domain in full, with the rest retrieved from reference TRBV5-6 and TRBJ1-6, is DAGVTQSPTHLIKTRGQQVTLRCSPKSGHDTVSWYQQALGQGPQFIFQYYEEEERQRGNFPDRFSGHQFPNYSSELNVNALLLGDSALYLCASSRQTYNSPLHFGNGTRLTVT.

The V call is TRBV5-1, the J call TRBJ2-2; D may be TRBD1 (5 bases). In germline, CDR1 is SGHRS, CDR2 YFSETQ. V was clipped by 4 bases and J by 8 bases, with 15 bases between them. This CDR3 contains 14 residues. DNA of the CDR3: TGCGCCAGCAGCCTCTCCAGGGATCGGGGGGAGCTGTTTTTT. It translates to CASSLSRDRGELFF.

This sequence joins TRBV19 and TRBJ1-2, with D perhaps matching TRBD1 (5 bases). With 5 bases removed from V and 8 bases from J, the gap between germline ends came to 18 bases. The germline V gene encodes CDR1 LNHDA and CDR2 SQIVND (reference sequence). This CDR3 is built from 14 residues. The CDR3 DNA follows: TGTGCCAGTAGTGGGGCCCAGGGCGTAAGCGGCTACACCTTC. It yields the protein CASSGAQGVSGYTF.

The chain combines TRBV18 with TRBJ1-1; no clear D gene. V was cut by 6 bases and J by 5 bases, with 16 bases left in between. This CDR3 is built from 14 residues. In germline, CDR1 is KGHSH, CDR2 LQKENI. The CDR3 spells CASSPGEGRTEAFF. The CDR3 DNA reads as TGTGCCAGCTCGCCAGGCGAGGGAAGGACTGAAGCTTTCTTT.

The rearrangement joins TRBV9 to TRBJ1-4; D is perhaps TRBD1 (5 bases). Germline CDR1 SGDLS, CDR2 YYNGEE. Between the trimmed V and J ends, which lost 2 bases and 5 bases, there was a span of 13 bases. The CDR3 covers 15 residues. As DNA, the CDR3 is TGTGCCAGCAGCGTGGGACTAGCGGTAAATGAAAAACTGTTTTTT. It specifies CASSVGLAVNEKLFF.

Here the CDR3 DNA reads TGTGCCAGCAGCCACCCTGGACTAGCGGGAGTAGAGACCCAGTACTTC. Protein sequence: CASSHPGLAGVETQYF. The chain couples TRBV4-2 to TRBJ2-5, with 13 bases fitting TRBD2. Germline CDR1 is LGHNA and CDR2 is YNFKEQ. V lost 3 bases and J lost 4; bases outside the gene matches: 5. This CDR3 contains 16 residues.

Here the CDR3 reads CASSPQGSVGGTQYF. CDR3 nucleotides: TGTGCCAGCAGTCCTCAGGGGTCCGTCGGCGGTACGCAGTATTTT. The chain uses TRBV6-4 and TRBJ2-3, with a weak D call TRBD1 (6 bases). The ends were cut back, 5 bases at V and 8 bases at J, with 20 bases in the middle. The CDR3 contains 15 residues. Germline-derived CDR1 and CDR2 are MRHNA and SNTAGT.

The chain employs TRBV15 and TRBJ1-2; D not certain. The CDR3 runs to 15 residues. Deletions cut 0 bases from V and 2 bases from J, with 10 bases between. CDR1 and CDR2 (germline): LNHNV, YYDKDF (reference sequence). The CDR3 bases are TGTGCCACCAGCAGAGACGGGGTAAACAACTATGGCTACACCTTC. Its protein is CATSRDGVNNYGYTF.

The CDR3 spells CASSSGLVMAHEQFF. CDR3 in DNA: TGCGCCAGCAGCTCAGGACTAGTAATGGCCCATGAGCAGTTCTTC. The genes are TRBV5-1 and TRBJ2-1, with 7 bases fitting TRBD2. Trimming removed 3 bases from V and 8 bases from J; junction bases left unmatched: 11. Germline V gene lookup returns CDR1 SGHRS and CDR2 YFSETQ. The CDR3 has 15 amino acids.

The rearrangement joins TRBV6-5 to TRBJ2-5; 10 bases fit TRBD2. This CDR3 region has 13 residues. The V gene's germline CDR1 is MNHEY and CDR2 SVGAGI. J was trimmed by 5 bases and V by 5 bases; bases with no gene match: 2. The CDR3 DNA follows: TGTGCCAGCAGTGCGGGACTAGCGGAGACCCAGTACTTC. Its translation is CASSAGLAETQYF.

The chain recombines TRBV5-1 with TRBJ2-2; TRBD2 agrees at 8 bases. The CDR3 spans 15 residues. J was trimmed by 6 bases and V by 2 bases; bases with no gene match: 6. In germline, CDR1 is SGHRS, CDR2 YFSETQ. This CDR3 reads CASSLSGRGSGELFF. The CDR3 bases are TGCGCCAGCAGCTTAAGCGGGAGAGGGTCCGGGGAGCTGTTTTTT.

V and J are TRBV4-1 and TRBJ2-7, with TRBD2 matching 7 bases. The CDR3 has 13 amino acids. Trimming cost V 4 bases and J 5 bases; bases outside gene matches: 5. Germline V gene data show CDR1 as MGHRA and CDR2 as YSYEKL. Written as DNA, the CDR3 is TGCGCCAGCAGCCTAAGTACTAGCGACGAGCAGTACTTC. It specifies CASSLSTSDEQYF.

This chain uses TRBV6-4 with TRBJ1-1; D is unresolved. Germline CDR1 and CDR2: MRHNA and SNTAGT. The CDR3 is made up of 14 amino acids. Between the trimmed V and J ends, which lost 3 bases and 7 bases, there was a span of 15 bases. The CDR3 bases are TGTGCCAGCAGTGAGTCAGAAGGAGTGGGTGAAGCTTTCTTT. This codes for CASSESEGVGEAFF.

The J gene is TRBJ2-7, the V gene TRBV28; 9 bases line up with TRBD2. Germline V CDR1 and CDR2: MDHEN, SYDVKM. The CDR3 sequence is 14 residues long. V gave up 6 bases and J gave up 5 bases; unmatched junction bases: 8. CDR3: CASRTTSGTNEQYF. DNA of the CDR3: TGTGCCAGCAGGACGACTAGCGGTACCAACGAGCAGTACTTC.

The rearrangement uses TRBV6-5 and TRBJ2-3; a possible D gene is TRBD2 (5 bases). The V gene's germline CDR1 is MNHEY and CDR2 SVGAGI. The CDR3 is made up of 14 amino acids. V lost 5 bases to trimming and J lost 2 bases, with 11 bases between them. The CDR3 loop reads CASSEGHLTDTQYF. As DNA, the CDR3 is TGTGCCAGCAGTGAGGGTCACCTCACAGATACGCAGTATTTT.

This chain uses TRBV5-1 with TRBJ2-7; a possible D gene is TRBD1 (6 bases). There are 16 residues in the CDR3. The V and J ends lost 4 bases and 2 bases respectively, with 19 bases between them. The germline CDR1 and CDR2 sequences are SGHRS and YFSETQ. The CDR3: CASSPRGTLKTYEQYF. The CDR3 DNA reads TGCGCCAGCAGCCCGAGGGGGACACTTAAGACCTACGAGCAGTACTTC.